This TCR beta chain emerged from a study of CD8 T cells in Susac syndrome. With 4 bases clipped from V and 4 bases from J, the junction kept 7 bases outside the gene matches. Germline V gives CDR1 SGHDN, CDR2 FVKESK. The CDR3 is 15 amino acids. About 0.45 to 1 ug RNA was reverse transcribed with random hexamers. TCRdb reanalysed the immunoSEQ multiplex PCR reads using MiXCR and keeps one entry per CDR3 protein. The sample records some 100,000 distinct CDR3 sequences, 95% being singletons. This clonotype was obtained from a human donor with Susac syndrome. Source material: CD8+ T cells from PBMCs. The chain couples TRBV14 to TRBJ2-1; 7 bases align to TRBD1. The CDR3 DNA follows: TGTGCCAGCAGCCCCAAGGGGGCCCTGTACAATGAGCAGTTCTTC. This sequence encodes CASSPKGALYNEQFF.